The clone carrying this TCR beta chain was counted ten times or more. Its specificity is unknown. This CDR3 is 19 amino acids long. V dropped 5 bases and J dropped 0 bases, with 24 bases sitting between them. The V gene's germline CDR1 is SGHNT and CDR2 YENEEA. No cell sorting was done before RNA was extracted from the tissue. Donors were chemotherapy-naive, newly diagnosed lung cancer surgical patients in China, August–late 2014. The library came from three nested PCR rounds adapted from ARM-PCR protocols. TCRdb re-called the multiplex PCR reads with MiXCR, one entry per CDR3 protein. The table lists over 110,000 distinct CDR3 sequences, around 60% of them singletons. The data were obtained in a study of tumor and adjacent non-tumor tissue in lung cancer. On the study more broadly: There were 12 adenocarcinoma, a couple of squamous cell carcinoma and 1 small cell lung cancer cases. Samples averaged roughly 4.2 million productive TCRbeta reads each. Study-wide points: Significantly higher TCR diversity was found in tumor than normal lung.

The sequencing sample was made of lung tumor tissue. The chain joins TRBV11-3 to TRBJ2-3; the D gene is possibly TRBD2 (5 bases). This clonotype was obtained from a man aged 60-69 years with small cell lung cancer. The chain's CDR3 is CASSRPLGLDSSSTDTQYF. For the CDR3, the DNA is TGTGCCAGCAGCAGGCCGTTAGGACTCGACTCATCTAGCACAGATACGCAGTATTTT.